This T cell receptor (beta chain) was retrieved from a study of tumor and adjacent non-tumor tissue in lung cancer. Looking at the study overall: Patients comprised 12 adenocarcinoma, a couple of squamous cell carcinoma and 1 small cell lung cancer. Patients were aged roughly 30 to 76, fewer than twelve men and roughly 5 women, stage I to III. Broader study findings: Normal lung showed higher cumulative top 100 clone frequency than tumor.

There are a few counts of this clonotype. Its specificity is unknown. The junction departs from the called germline gene at one end, perhaps through a read error. No cell sorting was done before RNA was extracted from the tissue. Distant lung tissue was collected more than 3 cm away from the tumor edge. Donors were chemotherapy-naive, newly diagnosed lung cancer surgical patients in China, August–late 2014. Three rounds of nested PCR, following a modified ARM-PCR protocol, produced the TCRbeta library. TCRdb re-analysed the multiplex PCR reads in MiXCR, keeping a single row per CDR3 protein. The table shows 35,000 to 55,000 distinct CDR3 sequences, with more than 50% occurring only once. In germline, CDR1 is PRHDT, CDR2 FYEKMQ (reference sequence). The CDR3 covers 18 residues.

The sample comprised distant non-tumor lung tissue. This chain uses TRBV13 with TRBJ2-2; 11 bases line up with TRBD2. This receptor was taken from a man aged 50-60 years with non-small cell lung cancer. CDR3 in DNA: TGTGCCAGCAGCCAACGACTAGCGGGATGTTGGGGAACCGGGGAACTGTTTTTT. Amino acid sequence: CASSQRLAGCWGTGELFF.